This T cell receptor (beta chain) comes out of a study of blood T cell repertoires in COVID-19. Study-level background: Acute and convalescent COVID-19 specimens originated in the United States, Italy and Spain. PBMCs, B-cell-depleted T cells, or T cells provided the cDNA or gDNA that made up the material.

This CDR3 has 11 amino acids. Trimming took 5 bases from V and 10 from J, leaving 11 bases between them. Source study methods: Amplification with reference gene primers provided the estimates of nucleated cell counts. The repertoire was sequenced with immunoSEQ multiplex PCR; TCRdb's copy has only in-frame clones and lacks some. V and J calls and clone size follow that table, whereas D and trimming were derived from the DNA. This sample has about 71,000 clones, with around 90% found just once. The J gene is TRBJ1-1, the V gene TRBV12-3 or TRBV12-4; D gene uncertain. The sequenced sample consisted of peripheral blood. The sequence was obtained from a woman of 80 years or more with acute or convalescent COVID-19. Written as DNA, the CDR3 is TGTGCCAGCAGTCCCCGCGGCATAGCTTTCTTT. Its protein product is CASSPRGIAFF.